This T cell receptor beta chain was documented in a study of blood T cell repertoires in COVID-19. CDR1 and CDR2 from the germline V gene are MNHEY and SMNVEV (reference sequence). The CDR3 length is 13 residues. Trimming cost V 3 bases and J 1 base, with 6 bases left between them. Seattle enrolled patients during active infection and tracked them longitudinally. Measured with immunoSEQ multiplex PCR; TCRdb has only the in-frame clones, and not every one. Of 360,000 or so clones detected, roughly nine tenths appear once; the ten largest clones hold about 3.9%. Material: peripheral blood. The clonotype originates from a woman aged 55-70 years with COVID-19, enrolled during active disease. The chain is built from TRBV27 and TRBJ1-1, with D uncertain. CDR3 loop: CASSFRANTEAFF. The DNA for the CDR3 is TGTGCCAGCAGTTTCCGAGCGAACACTGAAGCTTTCTTT.